These 32 T cell receptor beta chains originate from one sample sequenced in a study of graft-versus-host responses after intestinal transplantation. What these receptors recognize is not known. Data came from immunoSEQ multiplex PCR; TCRdb stores just in-frame clones and leaves some out. This table has roughly 120,000 clones, 85% to 95% appearing once. The sample here was unstimulated CD4+ T cells sorted from spleen or lymph node cells, taken before intestinal transplant. These receptors came from a human donor who received an intestinal transplant.

This clone was seen a handful of times. The chain employs TRBV6-4 and TRBJ2-1; weak D call: TRBD1 (5 bases). Germline V CDR1 and CDR2: MRHNA, SNTAGT. V shed 3 bases and J shed 8 bases, with 11 bases lying between them. The CDR3 runs to 13 residues. DNA for the CDR3: TGTGCCAGCAGTGAAAGGGGTAGGGATGAGCAGTTCTTC. Amino acids: CASSERGRDEQFF.

The rearrangement uses TRBV30 and TRBJ2-2; D gene ambiguous. Trimming took off 4 bases at V and 7 bases at J, with 10 bases between the two ends. The CDR3 covers 12 residues. Per the germline V gene, CDR1 is GTSNPN and CDR2 is SVGIG (reference sequence). The CDR3 is CAWNRRVGELFF. The CDR3 bases are TGTGCCTGGAATAGGAGAGTCGGGGAGCTGTTTTTT.

The CDR3 sequence is CASRVPGGTGELFF. CDR3 nucleotide sequence: TGTGCCAGCAGGGTACCGGGGGGTACCGGGGAGCTGTTTTTT. The J gene is TRBJ2-2, the V gene TRBV6-5; TRBD2 matches 7 bases. V trimming: 6 bases; J trimming: 5 bases; junction bases outside the gene matches: 6. Germline lookup yields CDR1 MNHEY and CDR2 SVGAGI. CDR3 size: 14 residues.

The chain is built from TRBV6-5 and TRBJ2-6; D is undetermined. CDR1 MNHEY and CDR2 SVGAGI come from the germline V gene. V shed 5 bases and J shed 0 bases, with 8 bases lying between them. The CDR3 totals 15 residues. As DNA, the CDR3 is TGTGCCAGCAGTACCTCAAGCTCTGGGGCCAACGTCCTGACTTTC. Its protein is CASSTSSSGANVLTF.

The chain recombines TRBV18 with TRBJ1-2; D is uncertain. CDR3 length equals 15 residues. V gave up 2 bases and J gave up 2 bases, with 12 bases separating them. Germline-derived CDR1 and CDR2 are KGHSH and LQKENI. The CDR3 is CASSPMWQPNYGYTF. The DNA of the CDR3 is TGTGCCAGCTCACCAATGTGGCAGCCCAACTATGGCTACACCTTC.

The chain employs TRBV7-3 and TRBJ2-5; D not resolved. V lost 0 bases and J 0 bases, leaving 14 bases between the germline ends. This CDR3 contains 17 residues. From germline, CDR1 is SGHTA and CDR2 FQGTGA. CDR3 sequence (DNA): TGTGCCAGCAGCTTAACCCTGAAAGCTCCGTACCAAGAGACCCAGTACTTC. As protein: CASSLTLKAPYQETQYF.

This clone was recorded once. The chain combines TRBV5-1 with TRBJ2-1, with 9 bases aligning to TRBD2. Germline values: CDR1 SGHRS, CDR2 YFSETQ. The CDR3 sequence is 14 residues long. V was pared by 4 bases and J by 14 bases, with 13 bases of the junction left unmatched. The CDR3 sequence: CASSPEASGTQEFF. CDR3 in DNA: TGCGCCAGCAGCCCGGAGGCTAGCGGGACTCAGGAGTTCTTC.

The chain couples TRBV4-1 to TRBJ1-2; D uncertain. V was shortened by 0 bases and J by 0 bases, with 8 bases between the two germline ends. The CDR3 is made up of 15 amino acids. Per the germline V gene, CDR1 is MGHRA and CDR2 is YSYEKL. The chain's CDR3 is CASSQEGRSNYGYTF. For the CDR3, the DNA is TGCGCCAGCAGCCAAGAAGGTCGCTCTAACTATGGCTACACCTTC.

The chain has TRBV7-2 and TRBJ2-3; D remains unclear. The CDR3 length is 15 residues. CDR1 is SGHTA and CDR2 is FQGNSA in the germline V gene. With 6 bases removed from V and 2 bases from J, the gap between germline ends came to 15 bases. This chain's CDR3 is CASSRGPVNTDTQYF. CDR3 DNA sequence: TGTGCCAGCAGTCGAGGCCCAGTGAACACAGATACGCAGTATTTT.

Comments on this clone: The junction and the germline gene differ at one end; a read error may be behind it. This chain joins TRBV7-7 and TRBJ2-2; perhaps TRBD2 as D (6 bases). CDR1 and CDR2 from the germline V gene are SSHAT and FNYEAQ (reference sequence). This CDR3 contains 15 residues. The CDR3 region is CASSSAPKGGGELFF. CDR3 nucleotides: TGTGCTAGCAGCTCGGCGCCGAAGGGAGGCGGGGAGCTGTTTTTT.

This chain connects TRBV29-1 to TRBJ2-7; D is ambiguous. This CDR3 contains 12 residues. Deletions cut 5 bases from V and 3 bases from J, with 11 bases between. CDR1 SQVTM and CDR2 ANQGSEA come from the germline V gene. The CDR3 region is CSVLHENYEQYF. Here the CDR3 DNA reads TGCAGCGTTCTTCACGAGAACTACGAGCAGTACTTC.

This rearrangement joins TRBV6-6 to TRBJ2-7; D perhaps matches TRBD2 (5 bases). With 6 bases removed from V and 2 bases from J, the gap between germline ends came to 14 bases. CDR3 length: 14 amino acids. Germline loops: CDR1 MNHNY, CDR2 SVGAGI (reference sequence). CDR3: CASRRWETTYEQYF. The CDR3 nucleotides are TGTGCCAGCAGGAGATGGGAGACGACCTACGAGCAGTACTTC.

This clone has just one count. The rearrangement links TRBV9 to TRBJ2-1; 11 positions match TRBD2. The V gene's germline CDR1 is SGDLS and CDR2 YYNGEE. The trim removed 1 base at V and 2 bases at J, leaving 2 bases unmatched. The CDR3 runs 16 residues. CDR3 bases: TGTGCCAGCAGCGTAATGGGACTAGCGGCCTACAATGAGCAGTTCTTC. It translates to CASSVMGLAAYNEQFF. Drawing the rest from reference TRBV9 and TRBJ2-1, the complete variable domain is DSGVTQTPKHLITATGQRVTLRCSPRSGDLSVYWYQQSLDQGLQFLIQYYNGEERAKGNILERFSAQQFPDLHSELNLSSLELGDSALYFCASSVMGLAAYNEQFFGPGTRLTVL.

The CDR3 region is CASSLHTNTEAFF. The CDR3 DNA is TGCGCCAGCAGCTTGCACACGAACACTGAAGCTTTCTTT. The chain couples TRBV5-1 to TRBJ1-1; no clear D gene. The CDR3 spans 13 residues. Deletions cut 1 base from V and 1 base from J, with 5 bases between. The germline gives CDR1 SGHRS, CDR2 YFSETQ. The full variable domain, rest sourced from reference TRBV5-1 and TRBJ1-1, is KAGVTQTPRYLIKTRGQQVTLSCSPISGHRSVSWYQQTPGQGLQFLFEYFSETQRNKGNFPGRFSGRQFSNSRSEMNVSTLELGDSALYLCASSLHTNTEAFFGQGTRLTVV.

This clone was seen once. The chain is built from TRBV28 and TRBJ2-2; TRBD1 or TRBD2 may be the D gene (6 bases each). Looked up from germline, CDR1 is MDHEN and CDR2 is SYDVKM. This CDR3 is built from 14 residues. Trimming pared 7 bases from V and 5 bases from J, leaving 14 bases between. The CDR3 nucleotides read TGTGCCAGCACCCGTTGGGGGGCAACCGGGGAGCTGTTTTTT. Encoded protein: CASTRWGATGELFF.

V is TRBV28 and J is TRBJ1-3; no firm D call. Germline CDR1 and CDR2: MDHEN and SYDVKM. CDR3 size: 12 residues. The V gene lost 5 bases and the J gene lost 4 bases, with 6 bases spanning the gap. For the CDR3, the DNA is TGTGCCAGCAGTCTTCCCGGAAACACCATATATTTT. As protein: CASSLPGNTIYF.

The chain joins TRBV5-1 to TRBJ2-1; TRBD1 agrees at 9 bases. The length of the CDR3 is 17 residues. Per germline, CDR1 SGHRS and CDR2 YFSETQ. V lost 9 bases and J lost 3; bases outside the gene matches: 16. Here the CDR3 DNA reads TGCGCCACCGGGGACAGGGACTTTCAAAGGCTCTACAATGAGCAGTTCTTC. It encodes CATGDRDFQRLYNEQFF.

The CDR3 sequence: CASSQDGGRVSYEQYF. CDR3 nucleotides: TGCGCCAGCAGCCAAGACGGCGGGAGAGTCTCCTACGAGCAGTACTTC. This rearrangement joins TRBV4-1 to TRBJ2-7, with 7 nucleotides matching TRBD2. Germline CDR1 is MGHRA and CDR2 is YSYEKL. J was trimmed by 0 bases and V by 0 bases; bases with no gene match: 5. This CDR3 comprises 16 residues.

The chain joins TRBV4-1 to TRBJ1-5, with D unresolved. This CDR3 has 15 amino acids. Germline lookup yields CDR1 MGHRA and CDR2 YSYEKL. V shed 0 bases and J shed 9 bases, with 15 bases lying between them. DNA of the CDR3: TGCGCCAGCAGCCAAGATTTAGGCACACGGAGGCCCCAGCATTTT. It yields the protein CASSQDLGTRRPQHF.

This rearrangement joins TRBV2 to TRBJ1-1, with 9 positions matching TRBD1. The V segment lost 2 bases and the J segment 0 bases; nucleotides outside the gene matches: 7. Germline V gene data show CDR1 as SNHLY and CDR2 as FYNNEI. This CDR3 has 17 amino acids. In DNA form, the CDR3 reads TGTGCCAGCAGTGAATTCGGGACAGGGATCATGAACACTGAAGCTTTCTTT. It codes for CASSEFGTGIMNTEAFF.

The rearrangement joins TRBV5-1 to TRBJ2-1, with unresolved D. The V end was cut by 0 bases, the J end by 5 bases, with 12 bases between. The CDR3 runs 15 residues. CDR1 is SGHRS, CDR2 YFSETQ, per germline. In nucleotides, the CDR3 is TGCGCCAGCAGCTTGGAATCAGACTTACACAATGAGCAGTTCTTC. It specifies CASSLESDLHNEQFF. The full variable domain, its missing parts supplied by reference TRBV5-1 and TRBJ2-1, is KAGVTQTPRYLIKTRGQQVTLSCSPISGHRSVSWYQQTPGQGLQFLFEYFSETQRNKGNFPGRFSGRQFSNSRSEMNVSTLELGDSALYLCASSLESDLHNEQFFGPGTRLTVL.

This chain links TRBV27 with TRBJ2-7, with 9 nucleotides matching TRBD2. This CDR3 contains 15 residues. The V segment lost 3 bases and the J segment 4 bases; nucleotides outside the gene matches: 7. CDR1 is MNHEY and CDR2 is SMNVEV in the germline V gene (reference sequence). In DNA, the CDR3 is TGTGCCAGCAGTTTTGGCAGCGGGAGGTCGTACGAGCAGTACTTC. It encodes CASSFGSGRSYEQYF.

This clone was observed a single time. This rearrangement joins TRBV7-2 to TRBJ1-1, with a possible D match to TRBD1 (5 bases). With 4 bases removed from V and 1 base from J, the gap between germline ends came to 7 bases. CDR1 and CDR2 from the germline V gene are SGHTA and FQGNSA. The CDR3 consists of 13 residues. In nucleotides, the CDR3 is TGTGCCAGCAGCTCGCAGGGGAACACTGAAGCTTTCTTT. Translated: CASSSQGNTEAFF.

The V gene is TRBV18, the J gene TRBJ2-2; D not resolved. Germline lookup yields CDR1 KGHSH and CDR2 LQKENI. Trimming left V 3 bases short and J 1 base short, with 6 bases between. The CDR3 extends over 14 amino acids. The CDR3 coding sequence is TGTGCCAGCTCACCTTTCAAGAACACCGGGGAGCTGTTTTTT. Translation: CASSPFKNTGELFF.

This chain uses TRBV11-1 with TRBJ2-5; a possible D gene is TRBD2 (5 bases). CDR1 and CDR2 from the germline V gene are SGHAT and FQDESV (reference sequence). V was shortened by 7 bases and J by 2 bases, with 14 bases between the two germline ends. This CDR3 contains 14 residues. Here the CDR3 reads CASTYSPGQETQYF. For the CDR3, the DNA is TGTGCCAGCACCTATTCGCCGGGGCAAGAGACCCAGTACTTC.

This chain uses TRBV5-1 with TRBJ2-7; tentatively, D is TRBD1 (6 bases). CDR3 size: 15 residues. Per germline, CDR1 SGHRS and CDR2 YFSETQ. With 0 bases removed from V and 0 bases from J, the gap between germline ends came to 10 bases. CDR3 loop: CASSLEARGSYEQYF. CDR3 sequence (DNA): TGCGCCAGCAGCTTGGAGGCCAGGGGCTCCTACGAGCAGTACTTC.

This chain joins TRBV5-1 and TRBJ1-4, with TRBD1 as a possible D gene (6 bases). Germline values: CDR1 SGHRS, CDR2 YFSETQ. CDR3 length equals 16 residues. Trimming removed 4 bases from V and 8 bases from J, with 21 bases in between. The DNA of the CDR3 is TGCGCCAGCAGCCACATTGAGACAGGTTCAGCCGAAAAACTGTTTTTT. Its translation: CASSHIETGSAEKLFF.

As for this clone: The junction departs from germline at one end; a sequencing error may be responsible. The rearrangement joins TRBV7-7 to TRBJ2-5, with D maybe TRBD1 (6 bases). This CDR3 contains 13 residues. Germline CDR1 is SSHAT and CDR2 is FNYEAQ (reference sequence). This CDR3 reads CASRATGAEAQYF. In DNA, the CDR3 is TGTGCTAGCAGAGCGACAGGAGCCGAGGCCCAGTACTTC.

The genes are TRBV29-1 and TRBJ1-1; D gene ambiguous. This CDR3 contains 11 residues. The V end lost 4 bases, the J end lost 1 base, and 4 bases lay between the germline ends. CDR1 and CDR2 from the germline V gene are SQVTM and ANQGSEA. The chain's CDR3 is CSVVGNTEAFF. In DNA form, the CDR3 reads TGCAGCGTTGTAGGGAACACTGAAGCTTTCTTT.

The chain uses TRBV10-1 and TRBJ1-4; TRBD1 matches 7 bases. The CDR3 totals 14 residues. Germline CDR1 and CDR2: WNHNN and SYGVQD (reference sequence). J lost 7 bases, V lost 3 bases, and 5 bases had no gene match. The CDR3 is CASSEQGLGEKLFF. CDR3 nucleotides: TGCGCCAGCAGTGAACAGGGGTTGGGTGAAAAACTGTTTTTT.

The CDR3 coding sequence is TGTGCCACCAGCAGAGACCCCCCTAGCGGATCCTACAATGAGCAGTTCTTC. It translates to CATSRDPPSGSYNEQFF. The rearrangement uses TRBV15 and TRBJ2-1, with 7 bases identical to TRBD2. CDR1 is LNHNV, CDR2 YYDKDF, per germline (reference sequence). J was trimmed by 1 base and V by 0 bases; bases with no gene match: 6. CDR3 length: 17 amino acids. The full variable domain, rest sourced from reference TRBV15 and TRBJ2-1, is DAMVIQNPRYQVTQFGKPVTLSCSQTLNHNVMYWYQQKSSQAPKLLFHYYDKDFNNEADTPDNFQSRRPNTSFCFLDIRSPGLGDTAMYLCATSRDPPSGSYNEQFFGPGTRLTVL.

V gene TRBV5-1 combines with J gene TRBJ2-5; D is perhaps TRBD2 (6 bases). Trimming took off 0 bases at V and 1 base at J, with 7 bases between the two ends. The CDR3 extends over 14 amino acids. Germline lookup yields CDR1 SGHRS and CDR2 YFSETQ. The CDR3 loop reads CASSLGRVQETQYF. The CDR3 nucleotides are TGCGCCAGCAGCTTGGGGAGGGTCCAAGAGACCCAGTACTTC. The variable domain in full, completed from reference TRBV5-1 and TRBJ2-5, reads KAGVTQTPRYLIKTRGQQVTLSCSPISGHRSVSWYQQTPGQGLQFLFEYFSETQRNKGNFPGRFSGRQFSNSRSEMNVSTLELGDSALYLCASSLGRVQETQYFGPGTRLLVL.